The TCR beta chain described here comes from a study of molecular identifiers for immune sequencing clone quantification. Study as a whole: The replicates split RNA from around 20,000 or 100,000 naive CD8 cells five ways and sequenced four.

Concerning this clonotype itself: Its antigen is undetermined.

Bulk TCR libraries used previously described methods and listed TCR primers. TCRdb re-analysed the PCR reads in MiXCR, keeping a single row per CDR3 protein. The table shows about 510,000 distinct CDR3 sequences, with about 26% occurring only once. Findings of the study overall: Jurkat TCR RNA spiked in from one cell (amid some 1.1 million naive cells) was reportedly detectable. Beyond 20 RNA copies, clones held over 97% of effector molecules, compared with under 1% in naive cells.

This clonotype originated in a human donor in good health. Some libraries in this study had Jurkat cell RNA spiked in. The material sequenced was naive CD8+ T cells from blood, with Jurkat cell RNA spiked in. Subset specified: FACS-sorted CD8+CD4-CCR7+CD45RA+ naive T cells.

The CDR3 protein is CASSYLASGNYNEQFF. CDR3 sequence (DNA): TGTGCCAGCAGTTACTTGGCTAGCGGAAATTACAATGAGCAGTTCTTC. The chain employs TRBV6-5 and TRBJ2-1, with 7 bases lining up with TRBD2. The CDR3 is 16 residues long. After removal of 1 base from V and 4 bases from J, the junction contained 7 bases not matched to a gene. CDR1 and CDR2 from the germline V gene are MNHEY and SVGAGI.